This TCR beta chain was captured by sequencing in a study of T cell repertoires in cytomegalovirus infection. In its sample, this clonotype was seen a few times. The target antigen is unknown. The CDR3 is 16 amino acids. The germline gives CDR1 SEHNR, CDR2 FQNEAQ (reference sequence). J was trimmed by 6 bases and V by 5 bases; bases with no gene match: 14. Broader study findings: CMV-specific HLA-C-restricted TCR beta clonotypes dominated the ex vivo response.

TCRdb processed the reads anew with MiXCR; each CDR3 protein has one entry. The sample consists of approximately 500,000 distinct CDR3 sequences, 26% of them appearing once. This sequence joins TRBV7-9 and TRBJ2-3; 7 bases are a match to TRBD1. Material for sequencing was PBMCs. The TCR originated in a human donor in good health (CMV status not recorded). Some clones in this sample may be carry-over from other donors' samples. The CDR3 region has the DNA TGTGCCAGCAGCCCTGATAGGGGGCCTATTGGGGATACGCAGTATTTT. Its protein is CASSPDRGPIGDTQYF.